The rows below give T cell receptor beta chains drawn from one sample of a study of T cell responses to AZD1222 COVID-19 vaccine. Assay used: immunoSEQ multiplex PCR; TCRdb lists only in-frame clones, some missing. Of 170,000 or so clones detected, approximately 90% appear once; the ten largest clones hold approximately 1.6%. The material was peripheral blood, obtained on day 0 of AZD1222 vaccination. The receptor set was obtained from an adult in good health. CDR3s include the opening cysteine and the closing phenylalanine or tryptophan. D genes are given only for firm matches. Expanded clones are given a class, and other clones once, few, many or no size at all.

V: TRBV3-1/TRBV3-2; J: TRBJ1-2; size: NA; D: TRBD1; CDR3: CASSRQGRGYTF; DNA: TGTGCCAGCAGCCGACAGGGCCGGGGCTACACCTTC
V: TRBV5-1; J: TRBJ2-1; size: NA; D: TRBD2; CDR3: CASSLVFRRTSGGNEQFF; DNA: TGCGCCAGCAGCTTGGTCTTTCGAAGGACTAGCGGGGGCAATGAGCAGTTCTTC
V: TRBV5-1; J: TRBJ1-1; size: once; D: NA; CDR3: CASSLGDLPNTEAFF; DNA: TGCGCCAGCAGCTTGGGGGACCTACCGAACACTGAAGCTTTCTTT
V: TRBV28; J: TRBJ1-5; size: NA; D: TRBD1; CDR3: CASRGQANQPQHF; DNA: TGTGCCAGCAGAGGACAGGCCAATCAGCCCCAGCATTTT
V: TRBV29-1; J: TRBJ1-4; size: NA; D: NA; CDR3: CSAYPGPREKLFF; DNA: TGCAGCGCTTACCCGGGACCGCGTGAAAAACTGTTTTTT
V: TRBV7-9; J: TRBJ1-1; size: NA; D: TRBD1; CDR3: CASSLMGTGSTEAFF; DNA: TGTGCCAGCAGCTTAATGGGGACAGGGAGCACTGAAGCTTTCTTT
V: TRBV11-3; J: TRBJ1-2; size: NA; D: NA; CDR3: CASSPTSNYGYTF; DNA: TGTGCCAGCAGCCCTACTTCTAACTATGGCTACACCTTC
V: TRBV11-2; J: TRBJ1-1; size: NA; D: TRBD1; CDR3: CASSLDLGQGATEAFF; DNA: TGTGCCAGCAGCTTAGATCTGGGACAGGGGGCCACTGAAGCTTTCTTT
V: TRBV6-5; J: TRBJ1-2; size: NA; D: NA; CDR3: CASSYSIRQDGYTF; DNA: TGTGCCAGCAGTTACTCGATACGACAGGATGGCTACACCTTC
V: TRBV7-2; J: TRBJ1-1; size: once; D: NA; CDR3: CASSLDYPGTFMNTEAFF; DNA: TGTGCCAGCAGCTTAGACTATCCCGGGACATTCATGAACACTGAAGCTTTCTTT
V: TRBV29-1; J: TRBJ2-7; size: NA; D: NA; CDR3: CSVEESASNPYEQYF; DNA: TGCAGCGTTGAAGAATCGGCATCAAACCCCTACGAGCAGTACTTC
V: TRBV30; J: TRBJ2-5; size: NA; D: NA; CDR3: CAWSSHKKGTETQYF; DNA: TGTGCCTGGAGTTCCCATAAGAAGGGAACGGAGACCCAGTACTTC
V: TRBV3-1/TRBV3-2; J: TRBJ1-1; size: NA; D: NA; CDR3: CASSQEIRWVYTEAFF; DNA: TGTGCCAGCAGCCAAGAAATCAGGTGGGTGTACACTGAAGCTTTCTTT
V: TRBV29-1; J: TRBJ1-1; size: NA; D: NA; CDR3: CSVGKRDTEAFF; DNA: TGCAGCGTAGGAAAGAGGGACACTGAAGCTTTCTTT
V: TRBV7-8; J: TRBJ2-3; size: NA; D: NA; CDR3: CASSSSLGRTTDTQYF; DNA: TGTGCCAGCAGCTCGAGCTTGGGACGGACTACAGATACGCAGTATTTT
V: TRBV10-2; J: TRBJ2-3; size: NA; D: NA; CDR3: CASSKLRGSADTQYF; DNA: TGCGCCAGCAGTAAGTTAAGGGGCTCGGCAGATACGCAGTATTTT
V: TRBV3-1/TRBV3-2; J: TRBJ2-7; size: once; D: NA; CDR3: CASSQWHEQYF; DNA: TGTGCCAGCAGCCAATGGCACGAGCAGTACTTC
V: TRBV18; J: TRBJ2-7; size: NA; D: NA; CDR3: CASSPRHYYEQYF; DNA: TGTGCCAGCTCACCAAGACACTACTACGAGCAGTACTTC
V: TRBV18; J: TRBJ1-1; size: NA; D: NA; CDR3: CASSPRTEMNTEAFF; DNA: TGTGCCAGCTCACCACGAACAGAAATGAACACTGAAGCTTTCTTT
V: TRBV28; J: TRBJ1-2; size: NA; D: NA; CDR3: CASSNRVGGYTF; DNA: TGTGCCAGCAGCAACAGGGTTGGCGGCTACACCTTC
V: TRBV5-5; J: TRBJ1-6; size: NA; D: NA; CDR3: CASSEQGFRNSPLHF; DNA: TGTGCCAGCAGCGAACAGGGCTTCCGTAATTCACCCCTCCACTTT
V: TRBV6-1; J: TRBJ1-5; size: NA; D: NA; CDR3: CASSERMVFRQPQHF; DNA: TGTGCCAGCAGTGAAAGGATGGTATTCCGTCAGCCCCAGCATTTT
V: TRBV28; J: TRBJ1-1; size: NA; D: TRBD1; CDR3: CASSPHGQGATEAFF; DNA: TGTGCCAGCAGTCCTCACGGACAGGGGGCCACTGAAGCTTTCTTT
V: TRBV12-3/TRBV12-4; J: TRBJ1-2; size: NA; D: NA; CDR3: CASSGLQGYGYTF; DNA: TGTGCCAGCAGCGGCCTCCAGGGTTACGGCTACACCTTC
V: TRBV27; J: TRBJ1-6; size: NA; D: NA; CDR3: CASRIIGSYNSPLHF; DNA: TGTGCCAGCAGGATTATTGGCTCCTATAATTCACCCCTCCACTTT
V: TRBV6-2/TRBV6-3; J: TRBJ1-5; size: once; D: TRBD1; CDR3: CASSRDRGRYSNQPQHF; DNA: TGTGCCAGCAGTCGGGACAGGGGCAGATATAGCAATCAGCCCCAGCATTTT
V: TRBV5-4; J: TRBJ1-2; size: once; D: TRBD1; CDR3: CASSGTGGAYGYTF; DNA: TGTGCCAGCAGCGGGACAGGGGGAGCTTATGGCTACACCTTC
V: TRBV28; J: TRBJ1-1; size: once; D: NA; CDR3: CASSAPGAEAFF; DNA: TGTGCCAGCAGTGCGCCGGGGGCTGAAGCTTTCTTT
V: TRBV24-1; J: TRBJ1-2; size: NA; D: TRBD1; CDR3: CATSDPDRGYGYTF; DNA: TGTGCCACCAGTGACCCTGACAGGGGCTATGGCTACACCTTC
V: TRBV5-4; J: TRBJ2-7; size: NA; D: NA; CDR3: CASSFGRGSYEQYF; DNA: TGTGCCAGCAGCTTTGGCAGGGGCTCCTACGAGCAGTACTTC
V: TRBV28; J: TRBJ2-7; size: NA; D: NA; CDR3: CASSPPGFREQYF; DNA: TGTGCCAGCAGTCCCCCGGGCTTTCGAGAGCAGTACTTC
V: TRBV9; J: TRBJ2-3; size: once; D: NA; CDR3: CASSRTGGSGDTQYF; DNA: TGTGCCAGCAGCCGCACGGGGGGCAGCGGGGATACGCAGTATTTT
V: TRBV6-1; J: TRBJ2-7; size: NA; D: TRBD2; CDR3: CASSDWVAGYEQYF; DNA: TGTGCCAGCAGTGATTGGGTAGCGGGCTACGAGCAGTACTTC
V: TRBV7-2; J: TRBJ1-6; size: NA; D: NA; CDR3: CASSLVDSYNSPLHF; DNA: TGTGCCAGCAGCTTAGTGGATTCCTATAATTCACCCCTCCACTTT
V: TRBV4-2; J: TRBJ2-7; size: NA; D: NA; CDR3: CASSPRQVGSYEQYF; DNA: TGTGCCAGCAGCCCCCGCCAAGTAGGCTCCTACGAGCAGTACTTC
V: TRBV19; J: TRBJ2-1; size: NA; D: NA; CDR3: CASSWGGFSRGSYNEQFF; DNA: TGTGCCAGTAGCTGGGGGGGCTTTAGCCGGGGCTCCTACAATGAGCAGTTCTTC
V: TRBV6-6; J: TRBJ1-2; size: NA; D: NA; CDR3: CASSYSPQYVDYGYTF; DNA: TGTGCCAGCAGTTACTCGCCGCAGTACGTGGACTATGGCTACACCTTC
V: TRBV19; J: TRBJ1-4; size: NA; D: TRBD1; CDR3: CASSADRVDEKLFF; DNA: TGTGCCAGTAGCGCGGACAGGGTAGATGAAAAACTGTTTTTT
V: TRBV6-1; J: TRBJ1-1; size: NA; D: TRBD1; CDR3: CASSEALAGGAEAFF; DNA: TGTGCCAGCAGTGAAGCCCTGGCAGGGGGGGCTGAAGCTTTCTTT
V: TRBV4-2; J: TRBJ2-1; size: few; D: TRBD2; CDR3: CASSQDPLAGISSSYNEQFF; DNA: TGTGCCAGCAGCCAAGACCCCCTAGCGGGGATCTCGAGCTCCTACAATGAGCAGTTCTTC
V: TRBV19; J: TRBJ2-5; size: NA; D: NA; CDR3: CASSSGAWQGETQYF; DNA: TGTGCCAGTAGTTCCGGGGCCTGGCAGGGGGAGACCCAGTACTTC
V: TRBV6-4; J: TRBJ1-1; size: NA; D: NA; CDR3: CASSVRENTEAFF; DNA: TGTGCCAGCAGTGTCAGAGAGAACACTGAAGCTTTCTTT
V: TRBV19; J: TRBJ1-5; size: NA; D: NA; CDR3: CASSINRLTGTGQHF; DNA: TGTGCCAGTAGTATAAATCGATTGACCGGGACCGGCCAGCATTTT
V: TRBV9; J: TRBJ1-1; size: once; D: NA; CDR3: CASSVDLVGNTEAFF; DNA: TGTGCCAGCAGCGTAGATTTGGTGGGGAACACTGAAGCTTTCTTT
V: TRBV29-1; J: TRBJ1-3; size: NA; D: TRBD1; CDR3: CSAMQGAGNTIYF; DNA: TGCAGCGCTATGCAGGGGGCTGGAAACACCATATATTTT
V: TRBV6-6; J: TRBJ1-2; size: NA; D: NA; CDR3: CASLNALSYGYTF; DNA: TGTGCCAGCTTGAACGCCCTTTCCTATGGCTACACCTTC
V: TRBV4-1; J: TRBJ1-1; size: NA; D: TRBD1; CDR3: CASSSTGGRDWGTEAFF; DNA: TGCGCCAGCAGTTCGACAGGGGGTAGAGATTGGGGCACTGAAGCTTTCTTT